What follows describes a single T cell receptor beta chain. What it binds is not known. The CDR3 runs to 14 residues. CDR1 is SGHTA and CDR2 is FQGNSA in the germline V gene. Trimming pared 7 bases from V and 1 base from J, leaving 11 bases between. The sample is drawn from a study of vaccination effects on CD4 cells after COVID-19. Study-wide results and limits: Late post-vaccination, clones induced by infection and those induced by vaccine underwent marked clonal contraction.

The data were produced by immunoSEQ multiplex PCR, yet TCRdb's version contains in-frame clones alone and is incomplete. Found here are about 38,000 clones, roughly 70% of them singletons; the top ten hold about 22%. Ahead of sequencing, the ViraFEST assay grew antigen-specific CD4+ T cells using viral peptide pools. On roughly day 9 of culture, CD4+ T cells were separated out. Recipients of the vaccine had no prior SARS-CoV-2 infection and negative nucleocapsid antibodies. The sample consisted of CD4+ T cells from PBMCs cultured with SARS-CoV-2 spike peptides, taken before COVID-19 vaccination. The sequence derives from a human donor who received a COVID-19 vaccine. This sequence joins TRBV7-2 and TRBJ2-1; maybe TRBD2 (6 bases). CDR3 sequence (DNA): TGTGCCAGCAAAAACGGGGGATCCTACAATGAGCAGTTCTTC. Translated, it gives CASKNGGSYNEQFF.